The 24 T cell receptor beta chains listed next were all sequenced from one sample in a study of blood T cell repertoires in COVID-19. The repertoire was sequenced with immunoSEQ multiplex PCR; TCRdb's copy has only in-frame clones and lacks some. The sample holds over 250,000 clones, about 87% seen once. Material: peripheral blood. The receptors come from a woman aged 40 to 55 who had recovered from COVID-19.

V and J are TRBV7-9 and TRBJ1-2; D gene unclear. Germline V CDR1 and CDR2: SEHNR, FQNEAQ (reference sequence). CDR3 size: 12 residues. V was trimmed by 0 bases and J by 14 bases, leaving 13 bases between them. The CDR3 DNA reads TGTGCCAGCAGCTTAGCCCCAGGTACGGGGACCTTC. Its protein product is CASSLAPGTGTF.

The CDR3 region has the DNA TGTGCCAGCAGTGAGGCGGGAAAACTGTTTTTT. The encoded protein is CASSEAGKLFF. The V and J genes are TRBV2 and TRBJ1-4; D is undetermined. This CDR3 region has 11 residues. With 3 bases removed from V and 10 bases from J, the gap between germline ends came to 6 bases. CDR1 is SNHLY and CDR2 is FYNNEI in the germline V gene.

The chain joins TRBV30 to TRBJ2-2; perhaps TRBD2 as D (6 bases). Germline-derived CDR1 and CDR2 are GTSNPN and SVGIG (reference sequence). This CDR3 spans 13 amino acids. The V gene lost 8 bases and the J gene lost 7 bases, with 17 bases spanning the gap. CDR3 nucleotides: TGTGCCCGATCGGGGGATCGCGGCGGGGAGCTGTTTTTT. It is translated as CARSGDRGGELFF.

This chain links TRBV2 with TRBJ2-1; maybe TRBD1 (6 bases). Germline V gene data show CDR1 as SNHLY and CDR2 as FYNNEI. With 2 bases removed from V and 4 bases from J, the gap between germline ends came to 12 bases. This CDR3 is built from 15 residues. The chain's CDR3 is CASSERSGVYNEQFF. DNA of the CDR3: TGTGCCAGCAGTGAACGGTCAGGGGTTTACAATGAGCAGTTCTTC.

CDR3 sequence: CASSPAGGSANTEAFF. CDR3 DNA: TGCGCCAGCAGCCCAGCAGGGGGCTCGGCGAACACTGAAGCTTTCTTT. The rearrangement joins TRBV5-1 to TRBJ1-1; 8 bases agree with TRBD1. Germline assignment: CDR1 SGHRS and CDR2 YFSETQ. This CDR3 region has 16 residues. V was clipped by 4 bases and J by 1 base; unmatched bases: 9.

DNA for the CDR3: TGCAGCGTCGCCTCCCAAGGGACAGGGACATATGGCTACACCTTC. Its translation: CSVASQGTGTYGYTF. V gene TRBV29-1 combines with J gene TRBJ1-2; 9 nucleotides line up with TRBD1. This CDR3 has 15 amino acids. Per germline, CDR1 SQVTM and CDR2 ANQGSEA. Trimming removed 6 bases from V and 5 bases from J; junction bases left unmatched: 13.

V and J are TRBV19 and TRBJ2-1, with D possibly matching TRBD2 (6 bases). CDR1 is LNHDA and CDR2 is SQIVND in the germline V gene (reference sequence). This CDR3 has 13 amino acids. V was trimmed by 5 bases and J by 6 bases, leaving 11 bases between them. Here the CDR3 reads CASSAGRLNEQFF. In DNA form, the CDR3 reads TGTGCCAGTAGTGCGGGACGACTCAATGAGCAGTTCTTC. Full variable domain (missing parts from reference TRBV19 and TRBJ2-1): DGGITQSPKYLFRKEGQNVTLSCEQNLNHDAMYWYRQDPGQGLRLIYYSQIVNDFQKGDIAEGYSVSREKKESFPLTVTSAQKNPTAFYLCASSAGRLNEQFFGPGTRLTVL.

A few counts support this clone. The rearrangement uses TRBV7-8 and TRBJ1-1, with D hard to call. The CDR3 covers 14 residues. The V end lost 5 bases, the J end lost 2 bases, and 12 bases lay between the germline ends. Germline V lookup: CDR1 SGHVS, CDR2 FQNEAQ. CDR3 residues: CASSRSATNTEAFF. The CDR3 region has the DNA TGTGCCAGCAGCCGTAGTGCTACCAACACTGAAGCTTTCTTT.

The chain carries TRBV18 and TRBJ2-7; D possibly corresponds to TRBD2 (6 bases). This CDR3 region has 14 residues. The V end lost 6 bases, the J end lost 4 bases, and 16 bases lay between the germline ends. The germline V gene has CDR1 KGHSH and CDR2 LQKENI. DNA for the CDR3: TGTGCCAGCTCGCCCCAGAGCGGGCGGTACGAGCAGTACTTC. It yields the protein CASSPQSGRYEQYF.

This chain connects TRBV28 to TRBJ1-2; TRBD1 matches at 7 bases. The CDR3 has 11 amino acids. Germline-derived CDR1 and CDR2 are MDHEN and SYDVKM. Losses at the gene ends were 8 bases for V and 4 bases for J; bases not matched to a gene: 1. The CDR3 DNA sequence: TGTGCCAGCGGGACAGCCTATGGCTACACCTTC. Its protein product is CASGTAYGYTF.

V gene TRBV6-5 combines with J gene TRBJ1-1; D is undetermined. Trimming took off 4 bases at V and 0 bases at J, with 9 bases between the two ends. The germline V gene encodes CDR1 MNHEY and CDR2 SVGAGI. The CDR3 spans 14 residues. The CDR3 protein is CASSSLAMNTEAFF. The CDR3 region has the DNA TGTGCCAGCAGTTCCTTAGCCATGAACACTGAAGCTTTCTTT.

V is TRBV28 and J is TRBJ1-2; D gene uncertain. This CDR3 has 14 amino acids. V lost 4 bases and J lost 4, with 13 bases in between. Germline-derived CDR1 and CDR2 are MDHEN and SYDVKM. The CDR3 DNA reads TGTGCCAGCAGTTCCCGACGGGTGGGCTATGGCTACACCTTC. It yields the protein CASSSRRVGYGYTF.

This clone has a count of ten or more. CDR3: CASSVEEVVTNQETQYF. Here the CDR3 DNA reads TGTGCCAGCAGCGTAGAGGAGGTGGTGACTAACCAAGAGACCCAGTACTTC. The chain carries TRBV9 and TRBJ2-5, with D perhaps TRBD2 (5 bases). V was shortened by 0 bases and J by 0 bases, with 15 bases between the two germline ends. Germline CDR1 is SGDLS and CDR2 is YYNGEE. The length of the CDR3 is 17 residues.

The chain carries TRBV10-1 and TRBJ2-3; D remains unclear. CDR1 WNHNN and CDR2 SYGVQD come from the germline V gene (reference sequence). The CDR3 loop spans 14 amino acids. V shed 3 bases and J shed 2 bases, with 9 bases lying between them. CDR3: CASSDVTNTDTQYF. CDR3 DNA sequence: TGCGCCAGCAGTGATGTTACTAACACAGATACGCAGTATTTT.

This rearrangement joins TRBV10-1 to TRBJ2-7; 9 bases are shared with TRBD1. CDR1 and CDR2 (germline): WNHNN, SYGVQD (reference sequence). This CDR3 spans 15 amino acids. V shed 3 bases and J 6 bases; nucleotides not matched to a gene: 9. CDR3 sequence: CASSEGGTGRGEQYF. Written as DNA, the CDR3 is TGCGCCAGCAGTGAAGGAGGGACAGGGCGCGGCGAGCAGTACTTC.

The V gene is TRBV30, the J gene TRBJ1-2; D is ambiguous. The CDR3 consists of 18 residues. The ends were cut back, 1 base at V and 6 bases at J, with 27 bases in the middle. The V gene's germline CDR1 is GTSNPN and CDR2 SVGIG (reference sequence). Here the CDR3 DNA reads TGTGCCTGGAGTGGAACCTCGGGATTAGCGACCAGGCTCCATGGCTACACCTTC. Protein product: CAWSGTSGLATRLHGYTF.

V and J are TRBV5-6 and TRBJ1-4; D is undetermined. Trimming shortened V by 0 bases and J by 7 bases, and 10 bases separated the two germline ends. This CDR3 has 14 amino acids. Germline V gives CDR1 SGHDT, CDR2 YYEEEE. The CDR3 reads CASSLGARGEKLFF. The CDR3 DNA reads as TGTGCCAGCAGCTTGGGGGCGCGTGGTGAAAAACTGTTTTTT.

This rearrangement joins TRBV5-6 to TRBJ1-6, with no clear D. Germline assignment: CDR1 SGHDT and CDR2 YYEEEE. The CDR3 totals 15 residues. Trimming shortened V by 0 bases and J by 7 bases, and 11 bases separated the two germline ends. CDR3 residues: CASSLVVPANSPLHF. In nucleotides, the CDR3 is TGTGCCAGCAGCTTGGTGGTCCCAGCGAATTCACCCCTCCACTTT.

This clone was counted only a few times. CDR3 sequence reads: CSATVGQRENYGYTF. CDR3 sequence (DNA): TGCAGCGCCACGGTGGGACAGAGGGAGAACTATGGCTACACCTTC. The chain uses TRBV29-1 and TRBJ1-2; 7 nucleotides match TRBD1. There are 15 residues in the CDR3. J was trimmed by 2 bases and V by 7 bases; bases with no gene match: 13. Germline V gene lookup returns CDR1 SQVTM and CDR2 ANQGSEA.

J is TRBJ2-5 and V is TRBV4-1, with 12 nucleotides matching TRBD2. This CDR3 contains 16 residues. With 4 bases clipped from V and 5 bases from J, the junction kept 8 bases outside the gene matches. Germline V CDR1 and CDR2: MGHRA, YSYEKL. CDR3 in amino acids: CASSLLASGGAETQYF. The CDR3 nucleotides read TGCGCCAGCAGCCTACTGGCTAGCGGGGGGGCGGAGACCCAGTACTTC.

Note on this clone: The sample holds other DNA sequences that translate to the same CDR3. The chain joins TRBV5-1 to TRBJ2-5, with 8 bases lining up with TRBD1. CDR3 length: 15 residues. Germline V gene sequence: CDR1 SGHRS, CDR2 YFSETQ. V lost 3 bases to trimming and J lost 2 bases; unmatched junction nucleotides: 6. CDR3 bases: TGCGCCAGCAGCTATCGGACAGGGCCGCAAGAGACCCAGTACTTC. This translates into CASSYRTGPQETQYF.

V usage is TRBV28 and J usage is TRBJ1-1; D unresolved. There are 13 residues in the CDR3. CDR1 is MDHEN, CDR2 SYDVKM, per germline. Trimming took off 2 bases at V and 1 base at J, with 5 bases between the two ends. The CDR3 DNA sequence: TGTGCCAGCAGTTTAGTCTCGAACACTGAAGCTTTCTTT. Translation: CASSLVSNTEAFF.

The chain is built from TRBV5-1 and TRBJ2-6; TRBD2 matches at 8 bases. J gave up 0 bases and V 4 bases, and 9 bases lay outside the gene matches. Germline CDR1 reads SGHRS; CDR2 reads YFSETQ. The CDR3 sequence is 18 residues long. The CDR3 region has the DNA TGCGCCAGCAGCCTCCCAGGCGGGGGGTTCTCTGGGGCCAACGTCCTGACTTTC. It is translated as CASSLPGGGFSGANVLTF.

This CDR3 is CSVTGRNYGYTF. The CDR3, as DNA: TGCAGCGTGACGGGAAGAAACTATGGCTACACCTTC. The chain links TRBV29-1 to TRBJ1-2; D remains unclear. In germline, CDR1 is SQVTM, CDR2 ANQGSEA. V gave up 6 bases and J gave up 2 bases, with 10 bases separating them. This CDR3 comprises 12 residues.